This is a list of T cell receptor beta chains from one sample in a study of patients and donors after allogeneic stem cell transplantation. TCRdb fed the RT-PCR reads into MiXCR, producing one record per CDR3 protein. The data show more than 150,000 distinct CDR3 sequences, with around two fifths seen just once and about 33% held by the top ten. Sequenced input: blood, either unsorted or a sorted T cell fraction (not recorded which). Receptors were obtained from a human donor who was either an allogeneic HSCT recipient or a stem cell or donor lymphocyte infusion donor (not recorded which). It is not recorded whose cells these are; they may come from a transplant donor. Both conserved end residues are part of each CDR3. D genes are given only for firm matches. Size is omitted from some rows. Given values are once, few, many or a class for expanded clones.

clone size: .
V gene: TRBV20-1
J gene: TRBJ1-3
D gene: .
CDR3 protein: CSARDPKGNTIYF
CDR3 DNA: TGCAGTGCTAGAGACCCCAAAGGAAACACCATATATTTT

clone size: few
V gene: TRBV15
J gene: TRBJ2-3
D gene: TRBD2
CDR3 protein: CATRLAGRQSTDTQYF
CDR3 DNA: TGTGCCACCAGGTTAGCGGGGCGACAGAGCACAGATACGCAGTATTTT

clone size: .
V gene: TRBV12-3/TRBV12-4
J gene: TRBJ1-1
D gene: TRBD1
CDR3 protein: CASSFTDRGYPEAFF
CDR3 DNA: TGTGCCAGCAGCTTCACGGACAGGGGATACCCTGAAGCTTTCTTT

clone size: few
V gene: TRBV18
J gene: TRBJ2-4
D gene: .
CDR3 protein: CASSPEGLRNIQYF
CDR3 DNA: TGTGCCAGCTCACCAGAAGGGCTTCGAAACATTCAGTACTTC

clone size: .
V gene: TRBV7-2
J gene: TRBJ2-1
D gene: .
CDR3 protein: CASSRGTDHNEQFF
CDR3 DNA: TGTGCCAGCAGCCGAGGGACTGATCACAATGAGCAGTTCTTC

clone size: few
V gene: TRBV29-1
J gene: TRBJ1-1
D gene: .
CDR3 protein: CSVPGPMNTEAFF
CDR3 DNA: TGCAGCGTCCCAGGGCCCATGAACACTGAAGCTTTCTTT

clone size: .
V gene: TRBV29-1
J gene: TRBJ1-5
D gene: .
CDR3 protein: CSVAAEGQPQHF
CDR3 DNA: TGCAGCGTTGCCGCAGAGGGACAGCCCCAGCATTTT

clone size: .
V gene: TRBV29-1
J gene: TRBJ2-1
D gene: .
CDR3 protein: CSVEGTRDSDEQFF
CDR3 DNA: TGCAGCGTTGAAGGTACCCGGGACTCAGATGAGCAGTTCTTC

clone size: .
V gene: TRBV7-6
J gene: TRBJ1-2
D gene: .
CDR3 protein: CASSLAAVLYGYTF
CDR3 DNA: TGTGCCAGCAGCTTAGCGGCAGTACTCTATGGCTACACCTTC

clone size: few
V gene: TRBV14
J gene: TRBJ1-2
D gene: TRBD1
CDR3 protein: CASSQARKGGLVSYGYTF
CDR3 DNA: TGTGCCAGCAGCCAAGCCCGGAAAGGGGGCTTGGTTAGCTATGGCTACACCTTC

clone size: .
V gene: TRBV5-4
J gene: TRBJ2-1
D gene: TRBD2
CDR3 protein: CASSLVAGVVNEQFF
CDR3 DNA: TGTGCCAGCAGCTTGGTAGCGGGAGTAGTTAATGAGCAGTTCTTC

clone size: .
V gene: TRBV3-1
J gene: TRBJ2-7
D gene: .
CDR3 protein: CASSQERGRAEQYF
CDR3 DNA: TGTGCCAGCAGCCAAGAACGGGGAAGGGCCGAGCAGTACTTC

clone size: few
V gene: TRBV5-1
J gene: TRBJ1-2
D gene: .
CDR3 protein: CASSRVLDNGYTF
CDR3 DNA: TGCGCCAGCAGCCGAGTATTGGATAATGGCTACACCTTC

clone size: .
V gene: TRBV20-1
J gene: TRBJ1-1
D gene: .
CDR3 protein: CSAHGGLNTEAFF
CDR3 DNA: TGCAGTGCCCATGGCGGACTGAACACTGAAGCTTTCTTT

clone size: .
V gene: TRBV5-1
J gene: TRBJ2-5
D gene: .
CDR3 protein: CASSLDVARRETQYF
CDR3 DNA: TGCGCCAGCAGCTTGGACGTCGCCAGAAGAGAGACCCAGTACTTC

clone size: few
V gene: TRBV19
J gene: TRBJ2-1
D gene: .
CDR3 protein: CASSMGRNLGQFF
CDR3 DNA: TGTGCCAGTAGTATGGGGCGAAACCTGGGGCAGTTCTTC

clone size: few
V gene: TRBV10-3
J gene: TRBJ2-3
D gene: .
CDR3 protein: CAISVTGISTDTQYF
CDR3 DNA: TGTGCCATCAGTGTAACGGGTATAAGCACAGATACGCAGTATTTT

clone size: .
V gene: TRBV29-1
J gene: TRBJ1-4
D gene: .
CDR3 protein: CSALGGGEKLFF
CDR3 DNA: TGCAGCGCCCTGGGGGGAGGTGAAAAACTGTTTTTT

clone size: few
V gene: TRBV12-3/TRBV12-4
J gene: TRBJ2-7
D gene: .
CDR3 protein: CASSLSGGYEQYF
CDR3 DNA: TGTGCCAGCAGTTTATCTGGGGGTTACGAGCAGTACTTC

clone size: .
V gene: TRBV6-5
J gene: TRBJ1-1
D gene: .
CDR3 protein: CATSLGGATEAFF
CDR3 DNA: TGTGCCACGAGTTTGGGCGGGGCCACTGAAGCTTTCTTT

clone size: .
V gene: TRBV12-3/TRBV12-4
J gene: TRBJ1-5
D gene: TRBD1
CDR3 protein: CASSPWGQGYQPQHF
CDR3 DNA: TGTGCCAGCAGTCCATGGGGACAGGGATATCAGCCCCAGCATTTT

clone size: .
V gene: TRBV6-2/TRBV6-3
J gene: TRBJ1-2
D gene: TRBD1
CDR3 protein: CASSYGQGPYGYTF
CDR3 DNA: TGTGCCAGCAGTTACGGACAGGGACCCTATGGCTACACCTTC

clone size: few
V gene: TRBV7-9
J gene: TRBJ1-1
D gene: .
CDR3 protein: CASSLAFSGGAFF
CDR3 DNA: TGTGCCAGCAGCTTAGCGTTTTCCGGCGGGGCTTTCTTT

clone size: few
V gene: TRBV29-1
J gene: TRBJ1-1
D gene: .
CDR3 protein: CSVEGTLNTEAFF
CDR3 DNA: TGCAGCGTTGAAGGGACATTGAACACTGAAGCTTTCTTT

clone size: once
V gene: TRBV3-1
J gene: TRBJ2-1
D gene: TRBD2
CDR3 protein: CASSQPGLAGDTYNEQFF
CDR3 DNA: TGTGCCAGCAGCCAACCCGGACTAGCGGGAGACACCTACAATGAGCAGTTCTTC

clone size: few
V gene: TRBV3-1
J gene: TRBJ1-1
D gene: TRBD1
CDR3 protein: CASSQPGTGGFRAFF
CDR3 DNA: TGTGCCAGCAGCCAACCCGGGACAGGGGGGTTTCGAGCTTTCTTT

clone size: .
V gene: TRBV6-2/TRBV6-3
J gene: TRBJ2-1
D gene: TRBD1
CDR3 protein: CASSLGQGPGSYNEQFF
CDR3 DNA: TGTGCCAGCAGCCTCGGACAGGGCCCGGGCTCCTACAATGAGCAGTTCTTC

clone size: .
V gene: TRBV6-5
J gene: TRBJ1-1
D gene: TRBD1
CDR3 protein: CASILNPGTGVNTEAFF
CDR3 DNA: TGTGCCAGCATTCTAAATCCTGGGACAGGGGTCAACACTGAAGCTTTCTTT

clone size: .
V gene: TRBV5-1
J gene: TRBJ2-2
D gene: TRBD2
CDR3 protein: CASSLVLAGDTGELFF
CDR3 DNA: TGCGCCAGCAGTTTGGTTTTAGCGGGAGATACCGGGGAGCTGTTTTTT

clone size: .
V gene: TRBV20-1
J gene: TRBJ2-1
D gene: TRBD2
CDR3 protein: CSARYSGTSGMIYNEQFF
CDR3 DNA: TGCAGTGCTAGATACTCCGGGACTAGCGGGATGATCTACAATGAGCAGTTCTTC

clone size: once
V gene: TRBV19
J gene: TRBJ2-1
D gene: .
CDR3 protein: CASTQAYEQFF
CDR3 DNA: TGTGCCAGTACCCAGGCCTATGAGCAGTTCTTC

clone size: .
V gene: TRBV6-5
J gene: TRBJ2-1
D gene: TRBD2
CDR3 protein: CASSDRSSGSNEQFF
CDR3 DNA: TGTGCCAGCAGTGACCGGTCGAGCGGGAGCAATGAGCAGTTCTTC

clone size: .
V gene: TRBV27
J gene: TRBJ1-1
D gene: .
CDR3 protein: CASSLQGLATEAFF
CDR3 DNA: TGTGCCAGCAGTTTACAGGGGCTGGCCACTGAAGCTTTCTTT

clone size: few
V gene: TRBV4-2
J gene: TRBJ1-3
D gene: .
CDR3 protein: CASSQDPSGTLGNTIYF
CDR3 DNA: TGTGCCAGCAGCCAAGACCCTTCCGGGACACTTGGAAACACCATATATTTT

clone size: .
V gene: TRBV30
J gene: TRBJ1-1
D gene: .
CDR3 protein: CAYGGTEAFF
CDR3 DNA: TGTGCCTATGGGGGCACTGAAGCTTTCTTT

clone size: .
V gene: TRBV12-3/TRBV12-4
J gene: TRBJ1-1
D gene: .
CDR3 protein: CASSSLSRDPREAFF
CDR3 DNA: TGTGCCAGCAGTTCCCTCTCCCGGGACCCCCGTGAAGCTTTCTTT

clone size: .
V gene: TRBV7-2
J gene: TRBJ1-1
D gene: .
CDR3 protein: CASSPHRETEAFF
CDR3 DNA: TGTGCCAGCAGCCCCCACAGGGAAACTGAAGCTTTCTTT

clone size: .
V gene: TRBV12-3/TRBV12-4
J gene: TRBJ1-2
D gene: .
CDR3 protein: CASSELGRPEGYTF
CDR3 DNA: TGTGCCAGCAGTGAGCTCGGCAGGCCGGAGGGCTACACCTTC

clone size: .
V gene: TRBV21-1
J gene: TRBJ2-7
D gene: .
CDR3 protein: CASSKVIRDPTYEQYF
CDR3 DNA: TGTGCCAGCAGCAAAGTAATACGGGACCCTACCTACGAGCAGTACTTC

clone size: .
V gene: TRBV4-3
J gene: TRBJ2-1
D gene: .
CDR3 protein: CASSPSGLAYNEQFF
CDR3 DNA: TGCGCCAGCAGCCCCTCGGGACTCGCCTACAATGAGCAGTTCTTC

clone size: few
V gene: TRBV5-1
J gene: TRBJ2-3
D gene: .
CDR3 protein: CASSMRILNTDTQYF
CDR3 DNA: TGCGCCAGCAGCATGCGTATCCTTAACACAGATACGCAGTATTTT

clone size: .
V gene: TRBV9
J gene: TRBJ2-7
D gene: TRBD2
CDR3 protein: CASSALTSASSYEQYF
CDR3 DNA: TGTGCCAGCAGCGCACTGACTAGCGCGAGCTCCTACGAGCAGTACTTC

clone size: .
V gene: TRBV6-2/TRBV6-3
J gene: TRBJ2-1
D gene: .
CDR3 protein: CASRLKRDSVTYNEQFF
CDR3 DNA: TGTGCCAGCAGACTCAAAAGGGATAGCGTGACCTACAATGAGCAGTTCTTC

clone size: many
V gene: TRBV18
J gene: TRBJ2-5
D gene: .
CDR3 protein: CASSPQETQYF
CDR3 DNA: TGTGCCAGCAGCCCGCAAGAGACCCAGTACTTC

clone size: .
V gene: TRBV16
J gene: TRBJ1-2
D gene: .
CDR3 protein: CASSQSDRSSNYGYTF
CDR3 DNA: TGTGCCAGCAGCCAATCGGACAGATCTTCTAACTATGGCTACACCTTC

clone size: .
V gene: TRBV7-9
J gene: TRBJ2-1
D gene: .
CDR3 protein: CASSLPLKNEQFF
CDR3 DNA: TGTGCCAGCAGCTTACCACTAAAAAATGAGCAGTTCTTC

clone size: .
V gene: TRBV7-9
J gene: TRBJ2-4
D gene: TRBD2
CDR3 protein: CASSSGLAGPQNIQYF
CDR3 DNA: TGTGCCAGCAGCTCGGGACTAGCGGGGCCCCAAAACATTCAGTACTTC

clone size: .
V gene: TRBV20-1
J gene: TRBJ2-7
D gene: TRBD1
CDR3 protein: CSALYTQGADEQYF
CDR3 DNA: TGCAGTGCCCTCTATACCCAGGGGGCAGACGAGCAGTACTTC

clone size: .
V gene: TRBV25-1
J gene: TRBJ1-2
D gene: .
CDR3 protein: CASSSPRARVGYTF
CDR3 DNA: TGTGCCAGCAGCTCTCCTAGGGCCAGGGTTGGCTACACCTTC

clone size: .
V gene: TRBV18
J gene: TRBJ1-6
D gene: .
CDR3 protein: CASSPKDGNSPLHF
CDR3 DNA: TGTGCCAGCTCCCCTAAGGACGGCAATTCACCCCTCCACTTT

clone size: many
V gene: TRBV24-1
J gene: TRBJ1-5
D gene: .
CDR3 protein: CATCNQPQHF
CDR3 DNA: TGTGCCACCTGCAATCAGCCCCAGCATTTT

clone size: .
V gene: TRBV11-3
J gene: TRBJ2-7
D gene: .
CDR3 protein: CASSRGGQIYEQYF
CDR3 DNA: TGTGCCAGCAGCCGTGGGGGACAAATCTACGAGCAGTACTTC